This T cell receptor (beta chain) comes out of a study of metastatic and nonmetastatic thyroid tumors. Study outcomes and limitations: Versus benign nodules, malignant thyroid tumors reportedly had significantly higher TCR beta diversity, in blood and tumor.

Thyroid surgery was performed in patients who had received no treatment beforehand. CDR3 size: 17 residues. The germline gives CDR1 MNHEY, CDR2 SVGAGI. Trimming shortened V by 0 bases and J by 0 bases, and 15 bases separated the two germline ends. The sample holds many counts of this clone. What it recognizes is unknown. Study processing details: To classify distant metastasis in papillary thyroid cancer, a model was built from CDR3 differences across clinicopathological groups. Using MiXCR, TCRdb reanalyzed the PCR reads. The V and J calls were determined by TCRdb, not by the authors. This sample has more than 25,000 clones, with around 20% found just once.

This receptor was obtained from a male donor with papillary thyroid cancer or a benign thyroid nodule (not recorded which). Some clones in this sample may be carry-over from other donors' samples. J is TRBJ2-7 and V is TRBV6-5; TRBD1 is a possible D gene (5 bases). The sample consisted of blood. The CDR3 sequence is CASSYSARQRPSYEQYF. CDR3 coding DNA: TGTGCCAGCAGTTACTCCGCCCGACAGCGACCCTCCTACGAGCAGTACTTC.